This T cell receptor (beta chain) was sequenced for a study of OX40 agonist ivuxolimab in advanced cancers. The data were produced by immunoSEQ multiplex PCR, yet TCRdb's version contains in-frame clones alone and is incomplete. This repertoire shows 55,000 to 70,000 clones, around 83% found once; its top ten account for approximately 4.5%. Concerning this clone itself: Its antigen is not known.

Study-level findings and limits: In general, CD8+ T cells held more expanded clones than CD4+ did, on average.

The CDR3 has 17 residues. Germline CDR1 is MGHRA and CDR2 is YSYEKL. V lost 3 bases and J lost 9; bases outside the gene matches: 12. The gene calls are TRBV4-1 and TRBJ2-1, with 12 bases lining up with TRBD2. The sequencing here drew on CD4+ or CD8+ T cells sorted from blood, taken in a trial of the OX40 agonist ivuxolimab. The receptor was derived from an adult with an advanced solid tumor such as melanoma, head and neck, liver or kidney cancer. This chain's CDR3 is CASSHLRPSGGAVEQFF. The CDR3 nucleotides are TGCGCCAGCAGCCACCTTCGGCCTAGCGGGGGGGCGGTTGAGCAGTTCTTC.